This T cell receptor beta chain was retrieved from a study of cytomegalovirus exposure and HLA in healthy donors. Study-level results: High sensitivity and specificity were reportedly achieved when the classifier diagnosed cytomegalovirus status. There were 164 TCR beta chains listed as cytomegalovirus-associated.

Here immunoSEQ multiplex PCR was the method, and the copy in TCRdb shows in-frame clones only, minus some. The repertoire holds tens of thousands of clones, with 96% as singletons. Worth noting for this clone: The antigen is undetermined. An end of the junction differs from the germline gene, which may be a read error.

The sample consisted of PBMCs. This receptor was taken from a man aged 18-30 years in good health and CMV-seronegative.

DNA for the CDR3: TGTGCCAGCAGTCTAGGGGCTTGGGCCTTC. Translation: CASSLGAWAF. The rearrangement uses TRBV2 and TRBJ1-2, with a weak D call TRBD1 (5 bases). CDR3 size: 10 residues. Germline lookup yields CDR1 SNHLY and CDR2 FYNNEI.